Listed below are T cell receptor beta chains from one sample, sequenced in a study of shared clonotypes between healthy human individuals. TCRdb's table, derived via immunoSEQ multiplex PCR, lists solely in-frame clones and lacks some. The data hold some 1,100,000 clones, with approximately 78% observed a single time. Sequencing was performed on memory CD4+ T cells from PBMCs. These receptors originate from a man in his late teens or twenties in good health. Some clones in this sample may be carry-over from other donors' samples. The CDR3 runs from the conserved cysteine through the conserved F or W. Each record gives: D gene, clone size, J gene, V gene, CDR3 DNA, CDR3 protein. The D gene is left open where the match is weak. Clone size is stated in some rows and not others, as once, few, many or a class when expanded.

d_call: .; clone_size: .; j_call: TRBJ2-7; v_call: TRBV6-5; cdr3_nt: TGTGCCAGCAGTTACCAATACGAGCAGTACTTC; cdr3_aa: CASSYQYEQYF
d_call: .; clone_size: .; j_call: TRBJ2-1; v_call: TRBV9; cdr3_nt: TGTGCCAGCAGCTTCTCGGCCAGCTCGGAGCAGTTCTTC; cdr3_aa: CASSFSASSEQFF
d_call: TRBD1; clone_size: .; j_call: TRBJ1-1; v_call: TRBV6-5; cdr3_nt: TGTGCCAGCAGTTGGGACACAGGGGGCACTGAAGCTTTCTTT; cdr3_aa: CASSWDTGGTEAFF
d_call: .; clone_size: .; j_call: TRBJ2-1; v_call: TRBV20-1; cdr3_nt: TGCAGTGCTGACGTCAATGAGCAGTTCTTC; cdr3_aa: CSADVNEQFF
d_call: TRBD1; clone_size: .; j_call: TRBJ2-7; v_call: TRBV6-1; cdr3_nt: TGTGCCAGCAGTGCGTGGGACAGGGTCTACGAGCAGTACTTC; cdr3_aa: CASSAWDRVYEQYF
d_call: .; clone_size: .; j_call: TRBJ2-5; v_call: TRBV28; cdr3_nt: TGTGCCAGCGGGGTCGGAGGGGAGACCCAGTACTTC; cdr3_aa: CASGVGGETQYF
d_call: .; clone_size: .; j_call: TRBJ2-6; v_call: TRBV29-1; cdr3_nt: TGCAGCGTTGAAAAGGGCGGCAGCTCTGGGGCCAACGTCCTGACTTTC; cdr3_aa: CSVEKGGSSGANVLTF
d_call: TRBD2; clone_size: .; j_call: TRBJ2-3; v_call: TRBV7-6; cdr3_nt: TGTGCCAGCAGCCGCGGGACTAGTCTACCTGCAGATACGCAGTATTTT; cdr3_aa: CASSRGTSLPADTQYF
d_call: TRBD2; clone_size: few; j_call: TRBJ2-1; v_call: TRBV5-1; cdr3_nt: TGCGCCAGCAGCGAGGGACTAGCGGGAGCTGGAAGGCAGTTCTTC; cdr3_aa: CASSEGLAGAGRQFF
d_call: .; clone_size: .; j_call: TRBJ2-5; v_call: TRBV27; cdr3_nt: TGTGCCAGCAGTTCAGCCGGTCTAGGAGGAGGGACCCAGTACTTC; cdr3_aa: CASSSAGLGGGTQYF
d_call: .; clone_size: .; j_call: TRBJ1-1; v_call: TRBV5-5; cdr3_nt: TGTGCCAGCAGCTTCACGGTTGCCACTGAAGCTTTCTTT; cdr3_aa: CASSFTVATEAFF
d_call: .; clone_size: .; j_call: TRBJ2-7; v_call: TRBV4-1; cdr3_nt: TGCGCCAGCAGCCAAAGGGGGACCTACGAGCAGTACTTC; cdr3_aa: CASSQRGTYEQYF
d_call: .; clone_size: .; j_call: TRBJ2-5; v_call: TRBV18; cdr3_nt: TGTGCCAGCTCACCGACTGCGGTGGAGACCCAGTACTTC; cdr3_aa: CASSPTAVETQYF
d_call: .; clone_size: .; j_call: TRBJ1-5; v_call: TRBV30; cdr3_nt: TGTGCCTGGAGTTTCCCGGGAGGGAATCAGCCCCAGCATTTT; cdr3_aa: CAWSFPGGNQPQHF
d_call: .; clone_size: few; j_call: TRBJ2-7; v_call: TRBV12-2; cdr3_nt: TGTGCAAGTCGCTTGGACAGTTACGAGCAGTACTTC; cdr3_aa: CASRLDSYEQYF
d_call: .; clone_size: .; j_call: TRBJ1-3; v_call: TRBV2; cdr3_nt: TGTGCCAGCAGTGGTATCAGGGCCGTTTCTGGAAACACCATATATTTT; cdr3_aa: CASSGIRAVSGNTIYF
d_call: TRBD2; clone_size: .; j_call: TRBJ2-3; v_call: TRBV13; cdr3_nt: TGTGCCAACACCCTGGGGGGGAGCACAGATACGCAGTATTTT; cdr3_aa: CANTLGGSTDTQYF
d_call: TRBD2; clone_size: once; j_call: TRBJ2-2; v_call: TRBV2; cdr3_nt: TGTGCCAGCATGCGGGAGCTGTACACCGGGGAGCTGTTTTTT; cdr3_aa: CASMRELYTGELFF
d_call: TRBD2; clone_size: .; j_call: TRBJ2-1; v_call: TRBV28; cdr3_nt: TGTGCCAGCATATCTAGCGGGAGGCCAAGCTCCTACAATGAGCAGTTCTTC; cdr3_aa: CASISSGRPSSYNEQFF
d_call: .; clone_size: many; j_call: TRBJ2-3; v_call: TRBV18; cdr3_nt: TGTGCCAGCTCACCGGGTCAACCCGATACGCAGTATTTT; cdr3_aa: CASSPGQPDTQYF
d_call: .; clone_size: .; j_call: TRBJ2-7; v_call: TRBV7-8; cdr3_nt: TGTGCCAGCAGCTTAGGGGTTATGGGGGCAGGCGAGCAGTACTTC; cdr3_aa: CASSLGVMGAGEQYF
d_call: .; clone_size: few; j_call: TRBJ1-2; v_call: TRBV7-8; cdr3_nt: TGTGCCAGCAGCTTAAGGCCAGGGAAGAGCAATGGCTACACCTTC; cdr3_aa: CASSLRPGKSNGYTF
d_call: .; clone_size: .; j_call: TRBJ1-3; v_call: TRBV4-1; cdr3_nt: TGCGCCAGCAGCCAAGCCCCCAGTCCCGTTTTGGGAAACACCATATATTTT; cdr3_aa: CASSQAPSPVLGNTIYF
d_call: .; clone_size: .; j_call: TRBJ1-1; v_call: TRBV7-9; cdr3_nt: TGTGCCAGCAGCTCGACCCTTTTGGAAGCTTTCTTT; cdr3_aa: CASSSTLLEAFF
d_call: .; clone_size: .; j_call: TRBJ2-7; v_call: TRBV7-9; cdr3_nt: TGTGCCAGCAGCCCCCTGGCAGGGAGTAGCTACGAGCAGTACTTC; cdr3_aa: CASSPLAGSSYEQYF
d_call: .; clone_size: .; j_call: TRBJ1-1; v_call: TRBV7-8; cdr3_nt: TGTGCCAGCAGCTATCCAAGGGTAATGAGAGGGAACACTGAAGCTTTCTTT; cdr3_aa: CASSYPRVMRGNTEAFF
d_call: .; clone_size: .; j_call: TRBJ1-4; v_call: TRBV5-1; cdr3_nt: TGCGCCAGCAGCTTGGGGGCGTGGGATGAAAAACTGTTTTTT; cdr3_aa: CASSLGAWDEKLFF
d_call: TRBD2; clone_size: .; j_call: TRBJ2-1; v_call: TRBV5-1; cdr3_nt: TGCGCCAGCAGCCCCGGGACTAGCGGGAGTTTCTGGTATGAGCAGTTCTTC; cdr3_aa: CASSPGTSGSFWYEQFF
d_call: .; clone_size: .; j_call: TRBJ2-1; v_call: TRBV5-4; cdr3_nt: TGTGCCAGCAGCTTTTTTAGCGGCGGGTACAATGAGCAGTTCTTC; cdr3_aa: CASSFFSGGYNEQFF
d_call: .; clone_size: .; j_call: TRBJ1-4; v_call: TRBV10-3; cdr3_nt: TGTGCCATCAGTGGCGCCGACGGAGGGGAAAAACTGTTTTTT; cdr3_aa: CAISGADGGEKLFF